Each of the 13 T cell receptor beta chains below was sequenced from the same sample in a study of blood T cell repertoires in COVID-19. This table comes from immunoSEQ multiplex PCR, and its TCRdb copy is limited to in-frame clones, with some not included. The table records roughly 260,000 clones, around nine tenths of them present only once. Sequencing was carried out using peripheral blood. The receptors derive from a woman in her thirties with COVID-19, enrolled during active disease.

The rearrangement uses TRBV28 and TRBJ1-2; D unresolved. Trimming pared 4 bases from V and 11 bases from J, leaving 14 bases between. Germline CDR1 MDHEN, CDR2 SYDVKM. The CDR3 has 12 residues. The CDR3, as DNA: TGTGCCAGCAGTTACGGGGTCCTCTGGTACACCTTC. Residues: CASSYGVLWYTF.

The chain joins TRBV6-5 to TRBJ1-1; TRBD1 matches 8 bases. Germline V gene data show CDR1 as MNHEY and CDR2 as SVGAGI. Trimming took 4 bases from V and 10 from J; bases not matched to a gene: 5. The CDR3 consists of 12 residues. Here the CDR3 DNA reads TGTGCCAGCAGTTTCCTCAGGGGGCCAGCTTTCTTT. Translation gives CASSFLRGPAFF.

The chain is built from TRBV3-1 (or the pseudogene TRBV3-2) and TRBJ2-2; 11 bases map to TRBD2. Germline CDR1 and CDR2: LGHDT and YNNKEL (reference sequence). The CDR3 is 15 amino acids. The V segment lost 7 bases and the J segment 3 bases; nucleotides outside the gene matches: 4. CDR3 amino acids: CASTLAGGDTGELFF. The CDR3 bases are TGTGCCAGCACCCTAGCGGGAGGTGACACCGGGGAGCTGTTTTTT.

The chain couples TRBV19 to TRBJ2-1, with TRBD2 identical over 8 bases. The CDR3 sequence is 14 residues long. Germline V lookup: CDR1 LNHDA, CDR2 SQIVND (reference sequence). With V trimmed by 5 bases and J by 11 bases, 11 bases remained unmatched. CDR3 residues: CASSETGGPVKQFF. The CDR3 DNA reads as TGTGCCAGTAGTGAGACGGGAGGGCCCGTAAAGCAGTTCTTC.

V gene TRBV6-5 combines with J gene TRBJ2-7; tentatively, D is TRBD1 (8 bases). Germline CDR1 reads MNHEY; CDR2 reads SVGAGI. The CDR3 covers 15 residues. With 6 bases removed from V and 5 bases from J, the gap between germline ends came to 20 bases. The CDR3 DNA is TGTGCCAGCAGAGGAGCGGGACAGGTTTCCCACGAGCAGTACTTC. This gives the protein CASRGAGQVSHEQYF.

The CDR3 nucleotides are TGTGCCAGCAGCCCGAGGTCCCGGGTTTACAATGAGCAGTTCTTC. It yields the protein CASSPRSRVYNEQFF. The chain recombines TRBV9 with TRBJ2-1, with unresolved D. This CDR3 comprises 15 residues. CDR1 and CDR2 from the germline V gene are SGDLS and YYNGEE. V was clipped by 4 bases and J by 4 bases, with 15 bases between them.

This clone showed up just a few times. V usage is TRBV30 and J usage is TRBJ1-5, with TRBD1 as a possible D gene (5 bases). V dropped 4 bases and J dropped 6 bases, with 16 bases sitting between them. This CDR3 is built from 14 residues. Germline V gene data show CDR1 as GTSNPN and CDR2 as SVGIG (reference sequence). DNA of the CDR3: TGTGCCTGGACCCAGGGAGCGGAGGGTCAGCCCCAGCATTTT. Encoded protein: CAWTQGAEGQPQHF.

The rearrangement uses TRBV28 and TRBJ1-6; the D gene is possibly TRBD1 (5 bases). CDR3 length equals 13 residues. Germline values: CDR1 MDHEN, CDR2 SYDVKM. Trimming pared 3 bases from V and 14 bases from J, leaving 14 bases between. This chain's CDR3 is CASSLLDKRTLHF. In nucleotides, the CDR3 is TGTGCCAGCAGTTTGTTGGACAAAAGAACCCTCCACTTT.

The rearrangement links TRBV20-1 to TRBJ2-7; the D gene is possibly TRBD2 (5 bases). Trimming shortened V by 5 bases and J by 3 bases, and 8 bases separated the two germline ends. Germline loops: CDR1 DFQATT, CDR2 SNEGSKA (reference sequence). The CDR3 is 11 residues long. CDR3 amino acids: CSAQAGYEQYF. The CDR3 region has the DNA TGCAGTGCTCAGGCGGGCTACGAGCAGTACTTC.

The V and J genes are TRBV6-1 and TRBJ1-3; D possibly corresponds to TRBD1 (5 bases). CDR3 length: 16 amino acids. Trimming took 0 bases from V and 0 from J, leaving 9 bases between them. Germline V CDR1 and CDR2: MNHNS, SASEGT. The CDR3: CASSEAGQNSGNTIYF. In nucleotides, the CDR3 is TGTGCCAGCAGTGAAGCGGGGCAGAACTCTGGAAACACCATATATTTT.

The genes are TRBV28 and TRBJ2-1, with D hard to call. The CDR3 extends over 15 amino acids. Trimming took off 2 bases at V and 8 bases at J, with 16 bases between the two ends. The germline V gene encodes CDR1 MDHEN and CDR2 SYDVKM. CDR3 protein: CASSLNTLAGHEQFF. The CDR3, as DNA: TGTGCCAGCAGTTTAAACACGTTGGCAGGCCATGAGCAGTTCTTC.

The chain employs TRBV6-5 and TRBJ2-7, with TRBD2 identical over 9 bases. CDR1 is MNHEY, CDR2 SVGAGI, per germline. The V gene end was trimmed by 4 bases and the J gene end by 2 bases; junction bases not matched to a gene: 6. The CDR3 has 15 amino acids. The DNA for the CDR3 is TGTGCCAGCAGTTTTCTAGCGGGGCTACCCTACGAGCAGTACTTC. This sequence encodes CASSFLAGLPYEQYF.

The V call is TRBV13, the J call TRBJ1-4; D might be TRBD1 (6 bases). The germline gives CDR1 PRHDT, CDR2 FYEKMQ (reference sequence). The V end lost 2 bases, the J end lost 3 bases, and 7 bases lay between the germline ends. The CDR3 is 14 amino acids. CDR3 sequence: CASSLRTANEKLFF. In DNA, the CDR3 is TGTGCCAGCAGCTTACGGACAGCTAATGAAAAACTGTTTTTT. Looking up the rest from reference TRBV13 and TRBJ1-4 gives the full variable domain: AAGVIQSPRHLIKEKRETATLKCYPIPRHDTVYWYQQGPGQDPQFLISFYEKMQSDKGSIPDRFSAQQFSDYHSELNMSSLELGDSALYFCASSLRTANEKLFFGSGTQLSVL.